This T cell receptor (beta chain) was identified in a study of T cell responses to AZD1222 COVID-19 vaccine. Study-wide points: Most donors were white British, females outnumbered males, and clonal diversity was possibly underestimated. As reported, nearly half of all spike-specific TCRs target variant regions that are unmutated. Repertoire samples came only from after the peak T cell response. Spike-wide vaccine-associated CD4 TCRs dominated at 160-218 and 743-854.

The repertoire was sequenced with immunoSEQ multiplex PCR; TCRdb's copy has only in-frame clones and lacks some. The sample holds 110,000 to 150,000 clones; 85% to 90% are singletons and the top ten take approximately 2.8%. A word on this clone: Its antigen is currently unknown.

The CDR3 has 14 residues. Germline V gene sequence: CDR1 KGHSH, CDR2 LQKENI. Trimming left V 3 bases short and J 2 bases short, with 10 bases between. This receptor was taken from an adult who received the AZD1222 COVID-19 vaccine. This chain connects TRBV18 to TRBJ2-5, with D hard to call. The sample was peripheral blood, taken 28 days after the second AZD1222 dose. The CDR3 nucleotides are TGTGCCAGCTCACCGGGTGCAGTTCAAGAGACCCAGTACTTC. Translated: CASSPGAVQETQYF.